Listed here is a single TCR beta chain. Its target is not known. CDR1 is MNHNS, CDR2 SASEGT, per germline. The CDR3 sequence is 14 residues long. V was trimmed by 4 bases and J by 5 bases, leaving 12 bases between them. The sample is drawn from a study of cytomegalovirus exposure and HLA in healthy donors. Study background: Earlier results showed roughly 120 million unique TCR beta sequences derived from 150 million to 200 million T cells. Study-level points and caveats: Evidence from a later analysis indicated that most CMV-associated TCR beta chains looked HLA-restricted. Rare TCR sequences predominated, though certain public TCRs were found in many donors. Later on, a genetic analysis was performed. It linked a missense variant in DCLRE1C with V- and J-gene trimming of TCR beta.

PCR amplification relied on 60 Vbeta primers (plus 13 Jbeta primers). Produced via immunoSEQ multiplex PCR; TCRdb's table is partial and in-frame only. The table records under 150,000 clones, more than 70% of them present only once. The origin of this receptor is a woman aged 25-40 years in good health and CMV-seropositive. V and J are TRBV6-1 and TRBJ1-5; weak D call: TRBD1 (5 bases). The sequencing sample was made of PBMCs. Here the CDR3 reads CASSVAGKDQPQHF. The DNA of the CDR3 is TGTGCCAGCAGTGTTGCAGGGAAGGATCAGCCCCAGCATTTT.